Detailed here is one T cell receptor beta chain. Under the authors' procedure: Estimation of nucleated cell counts relied on the amplification of reference gene primers. Assay used: immunoSEQ multiplex PCR; TCRdb lists only in-frame clones, some missing. V and J calls and clone size are given by that table; D and trimming were obtained from the DNA. The profile shows some 210,000 clones, about 92% of them singletons. The record originates from a study of blood T cell repertoires in COVID-19. Study-level background: The United States, Italy and Spain were the sources of the acute and convalescent COVID-19 samples. Sources were T cells, B-cell-depleted T cells, or PBMCs; the material itself was cDNA or gDNA.

The CDR3 loop spans 17 amino acids. V was clipped by 6 bases and J by 4 bases; unmatched bases: 16. Germline V gene lookup returns CDR1 MNHEY and CDR2 SVGEGT. Specimen: peripheral blood. The receptor was isolated from a young man with acute or convalescent COVID-19. This sequence joins TRBV6-2 or TRBV6-3 and TRBJ2-3, with TRBD2 matching 7 bases. For the CDR3, the DNA is TGTGCCAGCAGCCCTCCCCATTGGGGGAGGGCCGCAGATACGCAGTATTTT. It encodes CASSPPHWGRAADTQYF.